This T cell receptor (beta chain) was captured by sequencing in a study of beta chain features in type 1 diabetes. This clone showed up just a few times. Its antigen is currently unknown. TCRB transcripts that were expressed got sequenced, as all of the isolated RNA had been reverse transcribed. Several million reads were obtained on average from naive, central memory and regulatory T cell samples. Sequenced by immunoSEQ multiplex PCR; TCRdb stores in-frame clones only, minus some. The data hold around 240,000 clones, with 16% observed a single time. The CDR3 is made up of 15 amino acids. Germline CDR1 SGHRS, CDR2 YFSETQ. The trim removed 6 bases at V and 7 bases at J, leaving 10 bases unmatched. Study-level points and caveats: HLA effects on TCRB rearrangement stayed unresolved here. Shorter TCRB CDR3s, moderately but significantly so, marked every one of the four CD4+ subsets in Type 1 diabetes patients.

The receptor was derived from a man aged 30 to 45 with type 1 diabetes. The sequencing sample was made of naive CD4+ T cells from blood. V gene TRBV5-1 combines with J gene TRBJ2-2, with 9 bases that match TRBD2. The CDR3 spells CASTLRGLAFGELFF. The CDR3 nucleotides read TGCGCCAGCACACTCCGGGGACTAGCCTTCGGGGAGCTGTTTTTT.